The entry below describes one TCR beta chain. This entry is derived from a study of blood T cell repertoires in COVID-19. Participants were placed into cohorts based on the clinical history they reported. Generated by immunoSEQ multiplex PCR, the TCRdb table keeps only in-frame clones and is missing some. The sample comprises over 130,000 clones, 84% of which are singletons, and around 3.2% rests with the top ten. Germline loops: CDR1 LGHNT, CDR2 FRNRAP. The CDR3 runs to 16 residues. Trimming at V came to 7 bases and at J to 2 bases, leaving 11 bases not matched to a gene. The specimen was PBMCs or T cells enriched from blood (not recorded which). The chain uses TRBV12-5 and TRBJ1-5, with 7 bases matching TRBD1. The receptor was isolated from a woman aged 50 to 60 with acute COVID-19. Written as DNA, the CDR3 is TGTGCTAGTGCCCCCGCTACAGGGGCTCGCAATCAGCCCCAGCATTTT. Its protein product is CASAPATGARNQPQHF.